What follows describes a single T cell receptor beta chain. Its antigen is unidentified. The sample belongs to a study of graft-versus-host responses after intestinal transplantation. Study-level background: Recipients were given multivisceral, liver-intestinal, or isolated intestinal transplants. Every one of the recipients received anti-thymocyte globulin induction and afterwards took tacrolimus and steroids for roughly 3 years.

The repertoire was sequenced with immunoSEQ multiplex PCR; TCRdb's copy has only in-frame clones and lacks some. The sample comprises 60,000 to 65,000 clones, 90% of which are singletons, and about 1.7% rests with the top ten. Unmatched junction bases numbered 4, after V lost 0 bases and J lost 2 bases. The CDR3 is 16 residues long. In germline, CDR1 is SGHVS, CDR2 FNYEAQ. General observations from the study: Peak circulating GvH clone levels tracked with early post-transplant HvG declines. Recipient marrow harbored GvH clones, some of which surfaced first in ileum or blood.

The chain has TRBV7-6 and TRBJ1-2, with 9 bases fitting TRBD1. The material sequenced was unstimulated CD8+ T cells sorted from spleen or lymph node cells, taken before transplant. The TCR originated in a human donor who was the organ donor for an intestinal transplant. The chain's CDR3 is CASSLAGGTGNYGYTF. In DNA, the CDR3 is TGTGCCAGCAGCTTAGCCGGTGGGACAGGGAACTATGGCTACACCTTC.